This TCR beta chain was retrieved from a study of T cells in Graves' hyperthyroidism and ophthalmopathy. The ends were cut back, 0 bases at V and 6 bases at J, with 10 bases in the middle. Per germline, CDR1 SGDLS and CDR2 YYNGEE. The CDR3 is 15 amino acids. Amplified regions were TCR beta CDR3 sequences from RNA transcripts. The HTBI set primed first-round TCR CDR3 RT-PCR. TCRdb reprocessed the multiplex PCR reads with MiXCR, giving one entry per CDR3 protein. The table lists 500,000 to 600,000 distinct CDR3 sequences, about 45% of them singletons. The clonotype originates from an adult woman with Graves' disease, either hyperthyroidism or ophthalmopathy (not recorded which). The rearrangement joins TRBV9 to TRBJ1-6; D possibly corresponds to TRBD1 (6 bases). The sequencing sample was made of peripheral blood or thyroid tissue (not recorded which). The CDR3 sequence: CASSVGGTSNSPLHF. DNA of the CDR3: TGTGCCAGCAGCGTAGGTGGGACATCTAATTCACCCCTCCACTTT. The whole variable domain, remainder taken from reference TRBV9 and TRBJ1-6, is DSGVTQTPKHLITATGQRVTLRCSPRSGDLSVYWYQQSLDQGLQFLIQYYNGEERAKGNILERFSAQQFPDLHSELNLSSLELGDSALYFCASSVGGTSNSPLHFGNGTRLTVT.